This T cell receptor (beta chain) was found in a study of T cell responses to AZD1222 COVID-19 vaccine. V lost 3 bases to trimming and J lost 6 bases; unmatched junction nucleotides: 5. The CDR3 is 15 residues long. Germline values: CDR1 MDHEN, CDR2 SYDVKM. Clones were sequenced by immunoSEQ multiplex PCR, and TCRdb holds only the in-frame ones, with some missing. The top ten hold roughly a fifth of the sample, which has tens of thousands of clones, about 84% seen once. The chain recombines TRBV28 with TRBJ1-6; 7 positions match TRBD1. The TCR sequence derives from an adult in good health. The material was peripheral blood, obtained on day 0 of AZD1222 vaccination. The CDR3 DNA reads TGTGCCAGCAGTTTCCGGACAGGTGGTAATTCACCCCTCCACTTT. Protein sequence: CASSFRTGGNSPLHF.